This is a list of T cell receptor beta chains from one sample in a study of CD8 T cells in Susac syndrome. MiXCR, applied by TCRdb to the immunoSEQ multiplex PCR reads, yields one record per CDR3 protein. The repertoire holds fewer than 100,000 distinct CDR3 sequences, roughly 90% seen once, with around 0.5% in the top ten. The sample consisted of CD8+ T cells from PBMCs. These receptors were taken from a human donor with multiple sclerosis. Both conserved end residues are part of each CDR3. A D gene is named only where the DNA matches it firmly. Where a row states a size, it is once, few, many or the class of an expanded clone; other rows omit it.

cdr3_aa	cdr3_nt	d_call	j_call	v_call	clone_size
CASSRYRDLQGYTF	TGTGCCAGCAGTCGTTACCGGGACCTTCAGGGCTACACCTTC	NA	TRBJ1-2	TRBV27	NA
CASSLETTYNEQFF	TGCGCCAGCAGCTTGGAGACCACATACAATGAGCAGTTCTTC	NA	TRBJ2-1	TRBV5-1	NA
CASSRGPAEAFF	TGTGCCAGCAGTCGCGGACCGGCTGAAGCTTTCTTT	NA	TRBJ1-1	TRBV12-3/TRBV12-4	once
CASSDSAGTKETQYF	TGTGCCAGCAGCGATTCAGCGGGAACCAAAGAGACCCAGTACTTC	TRBD2	TRBJ2-5	TRBV9	NA
CASSYSMTGKYEQYF	TGTGCCAGCAGTTACTCGATGACAGGGAAATACGAGCAGTACTTC	TRBD1	TRBJ2-7	TRBV6-5	NA
CASTRRGVQGSSEQYF	TGTGCCAGCACTAGAAGAGGAGTACAGGGGTCCTCCGAGCAGTACTTC	TRBD1	TRBJ2-7	TRBV6-1	NA
CSARDAGLAGGDSYEQYF	TGCAGTGCTAGAGACGCGGGACTAGCGGGAGGGGACTCCTACGAGCAGTACTTC	TRBD2	TRBJ2-7	TRBV20-1	NA
CARGRVHENTEAFF	TGTGCCAGGGGACGGGTCCACGAGAACACTGAAGCTTTCTTT	NA	TRBJ1-1	TRBV7-3	NA
CASNIGNTEAFF	TGTGCCAGTAATATTGGGAACACTGAAGCTTTCTTT	NA	TRBJ1-1	TRBV19	NA
CASSSPYTEAFF	TGTGCCAGCAGCTCTCCCTACACTGAAGCTTTCTTT	NA	TRBJ1-1	TRBV6-5	NA
CASSPHPGLAGFTDTQYF	TGTGCCAGCAGTCCGCACCCGGGACTAGCGGGATTCACAGATACGCAGTATTTT	TRBD2	TRBJ2-3	TRBV27	NA
CACSHLSDTHEQYF	TGTGCCTGCAGTCACCTGTCGGATACCCACGAGCAGTACTTC	NA	TRBJ2-7	TRBV6-2/TRBV6-3	NA
CASSEALAGGLPNEQFF	TGTGCCAGCAGTGAAGCCCTAGCGGGAGGCCTCCCCAATGAGCAGTTCTTC	TRBD2	TRBJ2-1	TRBV2	NA
CASSLTDYGYTF	TGCGCCAGCAGCTTAACAGACTATGGCTACACCTTC	NA	TRBJ1-2	TRBV5-1	NA
CASSMLDRGNTEAFF	TGTGCCAGTAGTATGCTCGACAGGGGGAACACTGAAGCTTTCTTT	TRBD1	TRBJ1-1	TRBV19	NA
CAFSHQGDLGNQPQHF	TGTGCCTTCTCCCACCAGGGGGATTTAGGCAATCAGCCCCAGCATTTT	TRBD1	TRBJ1-5	TRBV30	NA
CASSLNRDRQETQYF	TGTGCCAGCAGCTTGAACCGGGACCGACAAGAGACCCAGTACTTC	NA	TRBJ2-5	TRBV13	NA